Below, one T cell receptor (beta chain) is given with its context. This specimen belongs to a study of cytomegalovirus exposure and HLA in healthy donors. The ends were cut back, 0 bases at V and 5 bases at J, with 7 bases in the middle. Germline V CDR1 and CDR2: ENHRY, SYGVKD. The CDR3 is 13 amino acids. The PCR made use of 60 Vbeta and 13 Jbeta primers. Some clones are missing from TCRdb's copy, which holds only in-frame ones; the method was immunoSEQ multiplex PCR. The sample data list more than 100,000 clones. The sequence derives from a man aged 18-30 years in good health and CMV-seronegative. Sequencing was performed on PBMCs. V is TRBV10-3 and J is TRBJ1-1; no clear D. In DNA, the CDR3 is TGTGCCATCAGTGAGTCTCCAGGTACTGAAGCTTTCTTT. Translated, it gives CAISESPGTEAFF.